This note documents a single T cell receptor beta chain sequence. Libraries were prepared by immunoSEQ multiplex PCR; TCRdb keeps only in-frame clonotypes and omits some of them. The sample has some 77,000 clones, about 91% seen once. The data were taken from a study of T cell changes during pregnancy in multiple sclerosis. This CDR3 contains 11 residues. Germline values: CDR1 SGHTA, CDR2 FQGNSA. V gave up 2 bases and J gave up 7 bases, with 5 bases separating them. The chain joins TRBV7-2 to TRBJ1-1; no firm D call. Sample: peripheral blood, taken before pregnancy. This clonotype was sampled from a female donor with multiple sclerosis, enrolled in a pregnancy study. The CDR3 loop reads CASSLQIEAFF. CDR3 nucleotide sequence: TGTGCCAGCAGCTTACAGATTGAAGCTTTCTTT.